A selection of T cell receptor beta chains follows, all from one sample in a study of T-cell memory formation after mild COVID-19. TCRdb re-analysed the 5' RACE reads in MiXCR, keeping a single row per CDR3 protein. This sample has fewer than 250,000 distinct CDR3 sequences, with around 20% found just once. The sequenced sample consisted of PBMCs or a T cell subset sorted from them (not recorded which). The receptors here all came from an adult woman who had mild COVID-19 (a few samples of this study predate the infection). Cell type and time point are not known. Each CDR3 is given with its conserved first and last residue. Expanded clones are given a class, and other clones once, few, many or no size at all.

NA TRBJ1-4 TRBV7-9 CASSPRRSDRGNEKLFF
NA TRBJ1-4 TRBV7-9 CASSLGRQGQELFF
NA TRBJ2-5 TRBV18 CASTDRGPRETQYF
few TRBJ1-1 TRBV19 CASRVAGGLGTEAFF
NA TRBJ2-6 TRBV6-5 CASSLTTGLSGANVLTF
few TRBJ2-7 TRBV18 CASSPGDTSYEQYF
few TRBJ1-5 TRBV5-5 CASSLDGSGQPQHF
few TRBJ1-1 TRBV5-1 CASSSQGATGMNTEAFF
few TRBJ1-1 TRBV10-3 CAISGPGQGQNTEAFF
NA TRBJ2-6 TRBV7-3 CASSWGHTGANVLTF
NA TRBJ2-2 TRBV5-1 CASRTRDRTGELFF
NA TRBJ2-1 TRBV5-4 CASSLERGSDNEQFF
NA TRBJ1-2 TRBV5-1 CASSAGGNSYGYTF
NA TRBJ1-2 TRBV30 CAWRGLGGYTF
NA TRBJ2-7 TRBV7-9 CASSTGQGGYEQYF
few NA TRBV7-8 CASSLSRDYEQFF
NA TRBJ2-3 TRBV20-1 CSASSGSLGRADTQYF
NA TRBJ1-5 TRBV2 CASSEADNSNQPQHF
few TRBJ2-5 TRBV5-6 CASRGLGGGQETQYF
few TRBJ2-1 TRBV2 CASRPGTATYEQFF
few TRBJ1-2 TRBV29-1 CSVEPRQGADGYTF
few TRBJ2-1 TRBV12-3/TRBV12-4 CASRRVVGGSYNEQFF
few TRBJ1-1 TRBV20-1 CSAWDTEAFF
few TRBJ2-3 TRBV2 CATQRERGAGDTQYF
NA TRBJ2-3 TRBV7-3 CASSFDRGADTQYF
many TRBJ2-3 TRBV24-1 CATSDLTRGTSGTDTQYF
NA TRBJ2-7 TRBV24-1 CATSDGRATGIAYEQYF
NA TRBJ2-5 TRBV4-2 CASSQDLGSGETQYF
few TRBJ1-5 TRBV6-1 CASSEPPRTGGFQPQHF
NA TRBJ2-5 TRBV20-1 CSARVGLAGGHETQYF
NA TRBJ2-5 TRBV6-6 CASSYLSGGAKKETQYF